These 29 T cell receptor beta chains came from one sample sequenced in a study of human T cells and chemical hapten exposure. Before extraction, the whole blood was not fractionated, and total RNA was taken from it. TCRdb passed the 5' RACE reads through MiXCR, listing each CDR3 protein once. Found here are some 150,000 distinct CDR3 sequences, about 4% of them singletons; the top ten hold around 1.4%. All receptors come from a female donor in good health.

This clonotype was observed at least ten times. The chain recombines TRBV19 with TRBJ2-1; 10 bases fit TRBD2. After removal of 2 bases from V and 5 bases from J, the junction contained 3 bases not matched to a gene. Germline CDR1 LNHDA, CDR2 SQIVND (reference sequence). The CDR3 length is 15 residues. CDR3 loop: CASSIQRGGHNEQFF. The CDR3 nucleotides are TGTGCCAGTAGTATACAGCGGGGGGGCCACAATGAGCAGTTCTTC.

This clonotype was seen repeatedly, ten times or more. This sequence joins TRBV6-6 and TRBJ2-3, with D possibly TRBD1 on 6 matching bases. V was clipped by 6 bases and J by 2 bases, with 9 bases between them. This CDR3 contains 13 residues. The germline V gene has CDR1 MNHNY and CDR2 SVGAGI (reference sequence). The CDR3 DNA reads as TGTGCCAGCAGCAACAGGGACACAGATACGCAGTATTTT. Its translation: CASSNRDTDTQYF.

This clonotype was seen at least ten times. This chain joins TRBV21-1 and TRBJ1-2; TRBD1 is the table's D call, not checked against the DNA. TRBV21-1 is a recognized pseudogene. CDR3 length: 14 amino acids. CDR3 loop: CASIKGDKSYGYTF. The DNA of the CDR3 is TGTGCCAGCATCAAGGGGGACAAGTCCTATGGCTACACCTTC.

This clonotype was recorded many times. This sequence joins TRBV5-1 and TRBJ1-5; TRBD1 might be the D (5 bases). This CDR3 region has 15 residues. Germline lookup yields CDR1 SGHRS and CDR2 YFSETQ. Trimming left V 0 bases short and J 7 bases short, with 14 bases between. CDR3 sequence: CASSLGPAGNQPQHF. The DNA of the CDR3 is TGCGCCAGCAGCTTGGGCCCGGCAGGGAACCAGCCCCAGCATTTT.

This clonotype came up many times. The genes are TRBV5-1 and TRBJ2-2; D is possibly TRBD2 (6 bases). The CDR3 contains 14 residues. Trimming took 3 bases from V and 1 from J, leaving 7 bases between them. Germline CDR1 and CDR2: SGHRS and YFSETQ. This CDR3 is CASSWGENTGELFF. CDR3 DNA: TGCGCCAGCAGCTGGGGGGAGAACACCGGGGAGCTGTTTTTT.

In the case of this clonotype: This sequence may be a read error, since a much larger clone differs from it by one base. The chain is built from TRBV11-3 and TRBJ2-7; D is perhaps TRBD2 (5 bases). Trimming stripped 5 bases from V and 3 bases from J, with 17 bases between. This CDR3 has 15 amino acids. CDR1 is SGHNT, CDR2 YENEEA, per germline. The CDR3 protein is CASSPSTGKRYEQYF. The DNA for the CDR3 is TGTGCCAGCAGCCCATCCACCGGGAAACGCTACGAGCAGTACTTC.

This clonotype appeared many times. The rearrangement uses TRBV3-1 and TRBJ2-2; D is perhaps TRBD1 or TRBD2 (5 bases each). This CDR3 has 16 residues. V lost 5 bases and J lost 3, with 16 bases in between. Per the germline V gene, CDR1 is LGHDT and CDR2 is YNNKEL (reference sequence). The CDR3 DNA reads TGTGCCAGCAGCTCTCGCCTGAGGGGAGACACCGGGGAGCTGTTTTTT. Translating gives CASSSRLRGDTGELFF. Combining the CDR3 with reference TRBV3-1 and TRBJ2-2 gives the whole variable domain DTAVSQTPKYLVTQMGNDKSIKCEQNLGHDTMYWYKQDSKKFLKIMFSYNNKELIINETVPNRFSPKSPDKAHLNLHINSLELGDSAVYFCASSSRLRGDTGELFFGEGSRLTVL.

The genes are TRBV20-1 and TRBJ2-3; TRBD1 agrees at 11 bases. The trim removed 5 bases at V and 5 bases at J, leaving 9 bases unmatched. This CDR3 spans 15 amino acids. Germline V gene sequence: CDR1 DFQATT, CDR2 SNEGSKA (reference sequence). The CDR3 loop reads CSAQWTGGFIDTQYF. The CDR3 DNA reads TGCAGTGCTCAATGGACAGGGGGCTTCATAGATACGCAGTATTTT.

As concerns this clonotype: One junction end does not reproduce the germline sequence, and a read error may be involved. The V and J genes are TRBV12-3 or TRBV12-4 and TRBJ1-2, with 9 bases identical to TRBD1. The CDR3 is 16 residues long. The DNA of the CDR3 is TGTGCCAGCAGACAGGGGGCGCTTCTTAGTAACGATGGCTACACCTTC. Residues: CASRQGALLSNDGYTF.

This clonotype was recorded at least ten times. The chain combines TRBV29-1 with TRBJ2-3; TRBD1 aligns across 9 bases. This CDR3 contains 15 residues. Germline loops: CDR1 SQVTM, CDR2 ANQGSEA. V lost 6 bases to trimming and J lost 3 bases; unmatched junction nucleotides: 10. The CDR3 region is CSVAGGQGATDTQYF. CDR3 nucleotide sequence: TGCAGCGTCGCAGGGGGACAGGGTGCAACAGATACGCAGTATTTT.

This clonotype has a count of ten or more. V and J are TRBV12-3 or TRBV12-4 and TRBJ2-5; 10 bases fit TRBD2. The CDR3 runs 15 residues. After removal of 5 bases from V and 3 bases from J, the junction contained 6 bases not matched to a gene. Here the CDR3 DNA reads TGTGCCAGCAGTCTACGGAGCGGGGGGGAAGAGACCCAGTACTTC. This encodes CASSLRSGGEETQYF.

At least ten counts were recorded for this clonotype. The rearrangement links TRBV13 to TRBJ1-3; D might be TRBD1 (5 bases). Germline-derived CDR1 and CDR2 are PRHDT and FYEKMQ (reference sequence). The CDR3 is 14 amino acids. Trimming took off 7 bases at V and 2 bases at J, with 12 bases between the two ends. CDR3 nucleotides: TGTGCCAGCACGACGGGGGGAGCTGGAAACACCATATATTTT. Its protein product is CASTTGGAGNTIYF.

This clonotype was seen a few times. This chain joins TRBV18 and TRBJ2-5, with D possibly TRBD1 on 5 matching bases. With 3 bases removed from V and 1 base from J, the gap between germline ends came to 15 bases. CDR1 is KGHSH and CDR2 is LQKENI in the germline V gene. This CDR3 is 16 amino acids long. CDR3 in DNA: TGTGCCAGCTCACCTATAGGAAGGGGAACCCAAGAGACCCAGTACTTC. Amino acid sequence: CASSPIGRGTQETQYF.

This clonotype was seen ten or more times. The CDR3 sequence is CSAMEEGSYNEQFF. The CDR3, as DNA: TGCAGTGCTATGGAAGAGGGTTCCTACAATGAGCAGTTCTTC. The rearrangement uses TRBV20-1 and TRBJ2-1; perhaps TRBD2 as D (5 bases). Trimming pared 4 bases from V and 1 base from J, leaving 11 bases between. The CDR3 runs to 14 residues. CDR1 and CDR2 (germline): DFQATT, SNEGSKA (reference sequence).

This clonotype appeared a few times. The chain recombines TRBV10-3 with TRBJ2-3; 9 nucleotides align to TRBD2. The CDR3 extends over 16 amino acids. Germline V gene lookup returns CDR1 ENHRY and CDR2 SYGVKD. V lost 3 bases to trimming and J lost 0 bases; unmatched junction nucleotides: 4. This CDR3 reads CAISEALAGSTDTQYF. The DNA of the CDR3 is TGTGCCATCAGTGAAGCGCTAGCGGGGAGCACAGATACGCAGTATTTT.

This sequence joins TRBV6-1 and TRBJ2-1; 9 bases align to TRBD1. This CDR3 spans 14 amino acids. Germline V gene lookup returns CDR1 MNHNS and CDR2 SASEGT. V dropped 6 bases and J dropped 7; count of bases not matched to a gene: 7. CDR3 sequence (DNA): TGTGCCAGCAGCCCAGGACAGGGGTGGAATGAGCAGTTCTTC. It translates to CASSPGQGWNEQFF.

At least ten counts were recorded for this clonotype. CDR3 in amino acids: CATSDVSGVGTGELFF. For the CDR3, the DNA is TGTGCCACCAGTGACGTTAGCGGGGTTGGCACCGGGGAGCTGTTTTTT. This rearrangement joins TRBV24-1 to TRBJ2-2; 8 bases align to TRBD2. Germline V gene sequence: CDR1 KGHDR, CDR2 SFDVKD. This CDR3 spans 16 amino acids. Trimming took 4 bases from V and 4 from J; bases not matched to a gene: 7.

The sample holds many counts of this clonotype. J is TRBJ1-6 and V is TRBV7-8; D call uncertain. V was cut by 3 bases and J by 7 bases, with 4 bases left in between. This CDR3 has 12 amino acids. CDR1 and CDR2 from the germline V gene are SGHVS and FQNEAQ. This CDR3 is CASSFGNSPLHF. The CDR3 DNA reads TGTGCCAGCAGCTTCGGGAATTCACCCCTCCACTTT.

Ten or more counts support this clonotype. The chain employs TRBV18 and TRBJ1-6; TRBD1 matches at 12 bases. The CDR3 is made up of 20 amino acids. The V and J ends lost 4 bases and 7 bases, in that order; junction bases with no gene match: 17. Germline V gene data show CDR1 as KGHSH and CDR2 as LQKENI. CDR3 DNA: TGTGCCAGCTCACTACTCGACCCCGGAGGGACAGGGGGCAAGAATTCACCCCTCCACTTT. Translation gives CASSLLDPGGTGGKNSPLHF.

In its sample, this clonotype was seen a few times. This chain uses TRBV13 with TRBJ1-6; the match to TRBD1 covers 10 bases. Unmatched junction bases numbered 18, after V lost 6 bases and J lost 7 bases. This CDR3 comprises 19 residues. The V gene's germline CDR1 is PRHDT and CDR2 FYEKMQ (reference sequence). In DNA form, the CDR3 reads TGTGCCAGCAGTCTAAAAAGCTTGGTTTCGGGACAGGGGAATTCACCCCTCCACTTT. Translation: CASSLKSLVSGQGNSPLHF.

This clonotype was counted many times. This chain connects TRBV7-9 to TRBJ2-4, with TRBD2 as a possible D gene (6 bases). The germline V gene has CDR1 SEHNR and CDR2 FQNEAQ (reference sequence). The CDR3 has 12 residues. The V end was cut by 1 base, the J end by 13 bases, with 11 bases between. In DNA form, the CDR3 reads TGTGCCAGCAGCTTAGATCCCCTAGCGCAGTACTTC. It codes for CASSLDPLAQYF.

The table lists this clonotype with many counts. CDR3 coding DNA: TGCAGTGCCCCCTTAGGGGGGTGGGCCTACGAGCAGTACTTC. This gives the protein CSAPLGGWAYEQYF. This chain joins TRBV20-1 and TRBJ2-7; possibly TRBD1 or TRBD2 for D (6 bases each). V was cut by 6 bases and J by 2 bases, with 17 bases left in between. The CDR3 is 14 residues long. CDR1 is DFQATT, CDR2 SNEGSKA, per germline (reference sequence).

This clonotype was found many times. This chain links TRBV7-9 with TRBJ2-7; 7 nucleotides match TRBD1. This CDR3 region has 14 residues. V lost 4 bases, J lost 2 bases, and 5 bases stayed unmatched. The germline V gene encodes CDR1 SEHNR and CDR2 FQNEAQ (reference sequence). CDR3 sequence: CASSYRGMTYEQYF. CDR3 nucleotides: TGTGCCAGCAGCTACAGGGGAATGACCTACGAGCAGTACTTC.

This clonotype was recorded many times. V is TRBV27 and J is TRBJ1-5; tentatively, D is TRBD1 (5 bases). In germline, CDR1 is MNHEY, CDR2 SMNVEV (reference sequence). This CDR3 has 13 residues. V was trimmed by 3 bases and J by 9 bases, leaving 12 bases between them. This chain's CDR3 is CASSFGPGGPQHF. CDR3 coding DNA: TGTGCCAGCAGTTTCGGCCCCGGGGGGCCCCAGCATTTT.

This clonotype was seen repeatedly, ten times or more. This chain connects TRBV6-6 to TRBJ1-5, with D maybe TRBD1 (6 bases). Trimming cost V 0 bases and J 3 bases, with 12 bases left between them. Germline V CDR1 and CDR2: MNHNY, SVGAGI (reference sequence). CDR3 size: 16 residues. As DNA, the CDR3 is TGTGCCAGCAGTTACTCGAGGGGGGTACACAATCAGCCCCAGCATTTT. This sequence encodes CASSYSRGVHNQPQHF.

In this sample, this clonotype turned up many times. This chain joins TRBV7-8 and TRBJ2-4; no clear D. V lost 0 bases and J 0 bases, leaving 18 bases between the germline ends. The length of the CDR3 is 19 residues. Germline assignment: CDR1 SGHVS and CDR2 FQNEAQ. CDR3 residues: CASSLATQALYVAKNIQYF. Written as DNA, the CDR3 is TGTGCCAGCAGCTTAGCGACCCAGGCGCTATACGTAGCCAAAAACATTCAGTACTTC.

This clonotype has a count of ten or more. DNA of the CDR3: TGCAGCGTACGGGACGGAGGGGGCACTGAAGCTTTCTTT. This translates into CSVRDGGGTEAFF. The chain links TRBV29-1 to TRBJ1-1, with D tentatively TRBD1 (6 bases). Germline CDR1 and CDR2: SQVTM and ANQGSEA. Deletions cut 6 bases from V and 4 bases from J, with 15 bases between. This CDR3 spans 13 amino acids.

This clonotype was observed many times. The genes are TRBV9 and TRBJ2-3; TRBD2 might be the D (7 bases). The CDR3 has 15 residues. Germline CDR1 is SGDLS and CDR2 is YYNGEE. V was pared by 3 bases and J by 3 bases, with 14 bases between. CDR3 coding DNA: TGTGCCAGCAGCGCGGGGGGCGGTGGGACAGATACGCAGTATTTT. It specifies CASSAGGGGTDTQYF.

This clonotype was seen repeatedly, ten times or more. The rearrangement uses TRBV12-3 or TRBV12-4 and TRBJ2-7; D ambiguous. The CDR3 loop spans 12 amino acids. V gave up 9 bases and J gave up 5 bases, with 14 bases separating them. The CDR3 DNA is TGTGCCAGTGCCTCCCTACAGAACGAGCAGTACTTC. Protein: CASASLQNEQYF.